The 32 T cell receptor beta chains below all came from one sample that was sequenced in a study of regulatory T cells in long-lasting Graves disease. Time point described: newly diagnosed GD, antithyroid drugs for less than 3 months. With RNA extracted from PBMCs as input, the TCR library was made. CDR3 regions were amplified by Arm-PCR using iRepertoire HTBI primers to build TCR beta libraries. TCRdb analysed the multiplex PCR reads with MiXCR anew, one entry per CDR3 protein. The data contain 530,000 or so distinct CDR3 sequences, 15% to 20% of them seen just once; the ten biggest clones take up around 12%. This same sample was also taken into another study, of T cells in Graves' hyperthyroidism and ophthalmopathy.

Source: peripheral blood mononuclear cells (PBMCs), taken at new diagnosis, from a patient treated with antithyroid drugs. All receptors derive from a man younger than 35 with Graves disease.

This clonotype has a count of ten or more. The J gene is TRBJ2-1, the V gene TRBV6-2 or TRBV6-3; the match to TRBD2 covers 9 bases. CDR1 is MNHEY and CDR2 is SVGEGT in the germline V gene. Unmatched junction bases numbered 8, after V lost 6 bases and J lost 5 bases. The CDR3 totals 15 residues. The CDR3 reads CASRLAGTRDNEQFF. The CDR3 bases are TGTGCCAGCAGGCTAGCGGGAACGCGCGACAATGAGCAGTTCTTC.

This clonotype was seen ten or more times. V usage is TRBV12-3 or TRBV12-4 and J usage is TRBJ2-1, with 11 bases identical to TRBD2. J lost 9 bases, V lost 3 bases, and 10 bases had no gene match. The CDR3 spans 16 residues. The CDR3 region is CASSFSGLAGGGEQFF. The CDR3 DNA is TGTGCCAGCAGTTTTTCGGGGCTAGCGGGAGGAGGTGAGCAGTTCTTC.

Concerning this clonotype itself: Since a much larger clone is just one base distant, this may be a read error. The gene calls are TRBV6-2 or TRBV6-3 and TRBJ2-3; 9 positions agree with TRBD2. Germline values: CDR1 MNHEY, CDR2 SVGEGT. This CDR3 is 16 amino acids long. V was pared by 6 bases and J by 1 base, with 8 bases of the junction left unmatched. The DNA of the CDR3 is TGTGCCAGCAGGCCTCCCAGGACTAGCGGCACAGATACGCAGTATTTT. Translation: CASRPPRTSGTDTQYF.

This clonotype was seen a few times. The chain combines TRBV5-1 with TRBJ2-1; no firm D call. V lost 0 bases, J lost 2 bases, and 6 bases lay in between. The CDR3 loop spans 14 amino acids. Germline V CDR1 and CDR2: SGHRS, YFSETQ. Written as DNA, the CDR3 is TGCGCCAGCAGCTTGGACAGTGCCTACAATGAGCAGTTCTTC. Translated, it gives CASSLDSAYNEQFF. Full variable domain (outside the CDR3, taken from reference TRBV5-1 and TRBJ2-1): KAGVTQTPRYLIKTRGQQVTLSCSPISGHRSVSWYQQTPGQGLQFLFEYFSETQRNKGNFPGRFSGRQFSNSRSEMNVSTLELGDSALYLCASSLDSAYNEQFFGPGTRLTVL.

This clonotype occurred many times. The J gene is TRBJ1-6, the V gene TRBV18; 7 nucleotides line up with TRBD1. This CDR3 spans 15 amino acids. Unmatched junction bases numbered 8, after V lost 3 bases and J lost 9 bases. CDR1 is KGHSH, CDR2 LQKENI, per germline. CDR3 residues: CASSPKTGLGSPLHF. The CDR3 DNA is TGTGCCAGCTCACCCAAGACAGGGCTCGGTTCACCCCTCCACTTT.

The chain joins TRBV12-3 or TRBV12-4 to TRBJ1-4; D might be TRBD1 (6 bases). The ends were cut back, 7 bases at V and 7 bases at J, with 16 bases in the middle. The CDR3 is made up of 14 amino acids. CDR3 protein: CASMKGGFGEKLFF. DNA for the CDR3: TGTGCCAGCATGAAGGGGGGGTTCGGTGAAAAACTGTTTTTT.

As regards this clonotype: A junction end diverges from the germline sequence, so it may reflect a read error. The chain uses TRBV7-2 and TRBJ1-1; D is ambiguous. CDR3 length equals 12 residues. CDR1 and CDR2 from the germline V gene are SGHTA and FQGNSA. The CDR3 loop reads CASSYRTGETFF. In nucleotides, the CDR3 is TGTGCCAGCAGCTATCGGACGGGTGAAACTTTCTTT.

The sample holds a few counts of this clonotype. The gene calls are TRBV7-9 and TRBJ2-3; 10 nucleotides agree with TRBD2. The CDR3 spans 17 residues. Trimming cost V 8 bases and J 4 bases; bases outside gene matches: 15. Germline V gene lookup returns CDR1 SEHNR and CDR2 FQNEAQ (reference sequence). The CDR3 sequence is CASRIASGRWGSDTQYF. Written as DNA, the CDR3 is TGTGCCAGCCGGATAGCTAGCGGGAGATGGGGATCAGATACGCAGTATTTT.

In this sample, this clonotype turned up many times. The V and J genes are TRBV12-3 or TRBV12-4 and TRBJ2-3; D perhaps matches TRBD2 (6 bases). Deletions cut 7 bases from V and 2 bases from J, with 16 bases between. There are 15 residues in the CDR3. CDR3 nucleotides: TGTGCCAGCACATCCCGGCGGGGCCCCACAGATACGCAGTATTTT. Amino acids: CASTSRRGPTDTQYF.

This clonotype was found many times. The chain couples TRBV2 to TRBJ2-7, with a weak D call TRBD2 (5 bases). The CDR3 is 13 amino acids. Trimming took 7 bases from V and 5 from J, leaving 15 bases between them. Germline assignment: CDR1 SNHLY and CDR2 FYNNEI. The CDR3 reads CASIPPLEDEQYF. Here the CDR3 DNA reads TGTGCCAGCATCCCCCCCCTGGAGGACGAGCAGTACTTC.

Details on this clonotype: Germline and junction disagree at one end, which may indicate a read error. V is TRBV5-1 and J is TRBJ1-1, with 9 bases that match TRBD1. CDR3 length: 16 amino acids. The V gene's germline CDR1 is SGHRS and CDR2 YFSETQ. In DNA, the CDR3 is TGTGCCAGCAGCTTCCCCCCGGGACAGGGGAACACTGAAGCTTTCTTT. This encodes CASSFPPGQGNTEAFF.

This clonotype was seen repeatedly, ten times or more. This sequence joins TRBV11-2 and TRBJ2-7, with 7 bases fitting TRBD2. From germline, CDR1 is SGHAT and CDR2 FQNNGV. The CDR3 is 16 residues long. V trimming: 1 base; J trimming: 1 base; junction bases outside the gene matches: 7. This CDR3 is CASSLGFASGSYEQYF. CDR3 sequence (DNA): TGTGCCAGCAGCTTAGGCTTTGCTAGCGGTTCCTACGAGCAGTACTTC.

For this clonotype: One end of the junction is discordant with germline, which a read error may explain. The V and J genes are TRBV7-6 and TRBJ1-5; 7 nucleotides align to TRBD1. The V gene's germline CDR1 is SGHVS and CDR2 FNYEAQ. The CDR3 consists of 16 residues. The CDR3 reads CAGSPGEGAANQPQHF. The CDR3 nucleotides read TGTGCCGGCAGCCCAGGGGAGGGGGCCGCCAATCAGCCCCAGCATTTT.

There are many counts of this clonotype. The chain has TRBV11-2 and TRBJ2-5; D is unclear. Germline V gives CDR1 SGHAT, CDR2 FQNNGV. CDR3 length: 11 amino acids. V lost 5 bases and J lost 8, with 9 bases in between. DNA of the CDR3: TGTGCCAGCAGCCTAGGAAGAACCCAGTACTTC. Translated: CASSLGRTQYF.

This clonotype has only a few counts. At one end the junction does not follow the germline gene, possibly because of a read error. The chain couples TRBV7-3 to TRBJ2-3; D not resolved. CDR3 length equals 13 residues. Per germline, CDR1 SGHTA and CDR2 FQGTGA. For the CDR3, the DNA is TGTGCCAGCAGCTCCCCCTCGTTAGATACGCAGTGTTTT. It specifies CASSSPSLDTQCF.

The chain recombines TRBV7-9 with TRBJ1-4; D not certain. Looked up from germline, CDR1 is SEHNR and CDR2 is FQNEAQ (reference sequence). The V and J ends lost 1 base and 5 bases respectively, with 17 bases between them. The CDR3 loop spans 17 amino acids. CDR3 in DNA: TGTGCCAGCAGCTTAGGAGTCCGTTCGTCGGGGAATGAAAAACTGTTTTTT. Translated: CASSLGVRSSGNEKLFF. Using reference TRBV7-9 and TRBJ1-4 for the parts outside the CDR3, the full variable domain is DTGVSQNPRHKITKRGQNVTFRCDPISEHNRLYWYRQTLGQGPEFLTYFQNEAQLEKSRLLSDRFSAERPKGSFSTLEIQRTEQGDSAMYLCASSLGVRSSGNEKLFFGSGTQLSVL.

This clonotype has a count of ten or more. V and J are TRBV7-9 and TRBJ2-2; perhaps TRBD2 as D (5 bases). V was shortened by 3 bases and J by 0 bases, with 11 bases between the two germline ends. CDR1 SEHNR and CDR2 FQNEAQ come from the germline V gene (reference sequence). The CDR3 extends over 16 amino acids. The CDR3 bases are TGTGCCAGCAGCTTGGCGCGGGTTTCGAACACCGGGGAGCTGTTTTTT. Translating it yields CASSLARVSNTGELFF.

The rearrangement joins TRBV29-1 to TRBJ2-7, with 8 bases that match TRBD1. This CDR3 contains 14 residues. J gave up 0 bases and V 6 bases, and 7 bases lay outside the gene matches. Germline-derived CDR1 and CDR2 are SQVTM and ANQGSEA. The chain's CDR3 is CSVPVQGASYEQYF. The CDR3 nucleotides read TGCAGCGTACCCGTTCAGGGGGCCTCCTACGAGCAGTACTTC.

This clonotype showed up many times. The chain has TRBV6-2 or TRBV6-3 and TRBJ2-7; 7 nucleotides line up with TRBD1. Trimming took 9 bases from V and 3 from J; bases not matched to a gene: 11. The CDR3 sequence is 14 residues long. Germline CDR1 MNHEY, CDR2 SVGEGT. This chain's CDR3 is CASTKQGLGYEQYF. The DNA of the CDR3 is TGTGCCAGTACAAAACAGGGGTTGGGCTACGAGCAGTACTTC.

This clonotype has just one count. This chain joins TRBV10-3 and TRBJ2-3, with D unresolved. CDR1 and CDR2 (germline): ENHRY, SYGVKD. The CDR3 spans 12 residues. Trimming took off 8 bases at V and 1 base at J, with 7 bases between the two ends. CDR3 bases: TGTGCCATCGGGAAGGGCACAGATACGCAGTATTTT. Its protein is CAIGKGTDTQYF.

The chain uses TRBV12-3 or TRBV12-4 and TRBJ2-7, with D tentatively TRBD2 (6 bases). This CDR3 spans 12 amino acids. V lost 6 bases, J lost 9 bases, and 15 bases lay in between. For the CDR3, the DNA is TGTGCCAGCAGCGGGGGTGGGCCCGGGCAGTACTTC. As protein: CASSGGGPGQYF.

The chain combines TRBV9 with TRBJ1-6, with 11 nucleotides matching TRBD1. The CDR3 length is 15 residues. Germline CDR1 and CDR2: SGDLS and YYNGEE. Trimming cost V 3 bases and J 4 bases; bases outside gene matches: 0. For the CDR3, the DNA is TGTGCCAGCAGCGGGGACAGGGGGTATAATTCACCCCTCCACTTT. This codes for CASSGDRGYNSPLHF.

This clonotype was seen repeatedly, ten times or more. V is TRBV12-3 or TRBV12-4 and J is TRBJ2-7, with TRBD1 matching over 9 bases. J gave up 3 bases and V 5 bases, and 5 bases lay outside the gene matches. This CDR3 comprises 14 residues. This CDR3 is CASSLGTGLYEQYF. In DNA form, the CDR3 reads TGTGCCAGCAGTCTTGGGACAGGGCTCTACGAGCAGTACTTC.

This clonotype was found many times. V and J are TRBV7-2 and TRBJ2-7; TRBD2 matches at 7 bases. The trim removed 3 bases at V and 2 bases at J, leaving 4 bases unmatched. Germline CDR1 is SGHTA and CDR2 is FQGNSA. The CDR3 has 14 residues. The CDR3 nucleotides read TGTGCCAGCAGCTTTGGGACTACGGCCTACGAGCAGTACTTC. It is translated as CASSFGTTAYEQYF.

This clonotype was detected ten times or more. The genes are TRBV27 and TRBJ2-7; 8 bases are shared with TRBD2. Looked up from germline, CDR1 is MNHEY and CDR2 is SMNVEV (reference sequence). With 2 bases clipped from V and 0 bases from J, the junction kept 9 bases outside the gene matches. CDR3 length: 17 amino acids. The CDR3 bases are TGTGCCAGCAGTTTAACGGAGGCTAGCGGGTCCTCCTACGAGCAGTACTTC. Translating gives CASSLTEASGSSYEQYF.

This clonotype was found many times. This chain's CDR3 is CASSLPASGMGEQYF. The CDR3, as DNA: TGTGCCAGCAGTTTACCGGCTAGCGGGATGGGTGAGCAGTACTTC. The gene calls are TRBV12-3 or TRBV12-4 and TRBJ2-7, with TRBD2 matching over 9 bases. V lost 2 bases and J lost 7; bases outside the gene matches: 9. CDR3 size: 15 residues.

The gene calls are TRBV4-2 and TRBJ2-7; 8 bases fit TRBD2. The CDR3 has 19 amino acids. Germline V gives CDR1 LGHNA, CDR2 YNFKEQ. V shed 0 bases and J 0 bases; nucleotides not matched to a gene: 13. The CDR3 nucleotides read TGTGCCAGCAGCCAAGAGGGGCACAGTCGGACTAGCCTCTCCTACGAGCAGTACTTC. This codes for CASSQEGHSRTSLSYEQYF.

The chain is built from TRBV19 and TRBJ1-3, with a tentative D call TRBD1 (5 bases). The germline CDR1 and CDR2 sequences are LNHDA and SQIVND (reference sequence). This CDR3 is built from 17 residues. Trimming removed 5 bases from V and 0 bases from J, with 17 bases in between. CDR3 bases: TGTGCCAGTAGTCCGAACCGGGGGACCTTCTCTGGAAACACCATATATTTT. Its translation is CASSPNRGTFSGNTIYF. The whole variable domain, remainder taken from reference TRBV19 and TRBJ1-3, is DGGITQSPKYLFRKEGQNVTLSCEQNLNHDAMYWYRQDPGQGLRLIYYSQIVNDFQKGDIAEGYSVSREKKESFPLTVTSAQKNPTAFYLCASSPNRGTFSGNTIYFGEGSWLTVV.

The chain couples TRBV27 to TRBJ2-7, with 12 bases lining up with TRBD1. The V gene's germline CDR1 is MNHEY and CDR2 SMNVEV (reference sequence). J was trimmed by 1 base and V by 6 bases; bases with no gene match: 7. There are 16 residues in the CDR3. In DNA, the CDR3 is TGTGCCAGCAGCCGGGGACAGGGGGCTGGTTCCTACGAGCAGTACTTC. The encoded protein is CASSRGQGAGSYEQYF.

In its sample, this clonotype was seen a few times. This chain uses TRBV4-1 with TRBJ2-7, with D uncertain. V was cut by 0 bases and J by 4 bases, with 4 bases left in between. From germline, CDR1 is MGHRA and CDR2 YSYEKL. This CDR3 contains 12 residues. The CDR3 here is CASSQDQYEQYF. The CDR3 coding sequence is TGCGCCAGCAGCCAAGACCAATACGAGCAGTACTTC.

This clonotype was counted at least ten times. This rearrangement joins TRBV5-5 to TRBJ2-5; 7 nucleotides match TRBD2. Germline V CDR1 and CDR2: SGHKS, YYEKEE (reference sequence). The ends lost 7 bases at V and 2 bases at J; junction bases unmatched: 5. The CDR3 runs 13 residues. CDR3 coding DNA: TGTGCCAGCGGGAGGGAGCGGCAAGAGACCCAGTACTTC. It translates to CASGRERQETQYF.

The genes are TRBV27 and TRBJ1-6, with a possible D match to TRBD1 (5 bases). V gave up 7 bases and J gave up 7 bases, with 17 bases separating them. CDR3 length: 15 amino acids. The germline V gene has CDR1 MNHEY and CDR2 SMNVEV (reference sequence). The CDR3 loop reads CASTPGGGTNSPLHF. Here the CDR3 DNA reads TGTGCCAGCACCCCCGGCGGGGGTACGAATTCACCCCTCCACTTT.